These T cell receptor beta chains were read from a single sample in a study of cytomegalovirus exposure and HLA in healthy donors. Libraries were prepared by immunoSEQ multiplex PCR; TCRdb keeps only in-frame clonotypes and omits some of them. The repertoire holds more than 80,000 clones, with about four fifths as singletons. The specimen sequenced was PBMCs. The receptors were gathered from a man aged 45-65 years in good health and CMV-seronegative. Each CDR3 is given with its conserved first and last residue. Each record gives: D gene, clone size, V gene, J gene, CDR3 DNA, CDR3 protein. D genes are given only for firm matches. Some rows have no size entry. The others give once, few or many, or a class for an expanded clone.

-	-	TRBV28	TRBJ1-4	TGTGCCAGCAGACAGGGAAATGAAAAACTGTTTTTT	CASRQGNEKLFF
-	-	TRBV6-1	TRBJ1-2	TGTGCCAGCAGTCCCGACAGAGCCTATGGCTACACCTTC	CASSPDRAYGYTF
TRBD2	once	TRBV7-2	TRBJ2-1	TGTGCCAGCAGCTTAGCGGAGCGGGGGGGTACTGAGCAGTTCTTC	CASSLAERGGTEQFF
-	once	TRBV7-9	TRBJ2-6	TGTGCCAGCAACCCAGACTCTGGGGCCAACGTCCTGACTTTC	CASNPDSGANVLTF
-	-	TRBV5-8	TRBJ1-5	TGTGCCAGCAGCTTCGAAGCATACTATAGCAATCAGCCCCAGCATTTT	CASSFEAYYSNQPQHF
TRBD1	-	TRBV2	TRBJ1-2	TGTGCCAGCAGGGAGACAGGGACCTATGGCTACACCTTC	CASRETGTYGYTF
TRBD1	once	TRBV19	TRBJ2-5	TGTGCCAGTAGGCGACAGGGGCAAGAGACCCAGTACTTC	CASRRQGQETQYF
TRBD1	-	TRBV11-2	TRBJ1-6	TGTGCCAGCAGTCCTCGGGGACAGAGTAATTCACCCCTCCACTTT	CASSPRGQSNSPLHF
TRBD1	-	TRBV12-5	TRBJ2-2	TGTGCTAGTGGTTTGGTACTGGGACAGTACACCGGGGAGCTGTTTTTT	CASGLVLGQYTGELFF
TRBD1	-	TRBV19	TRBJ1-2	TGTGCCAGTAGCGGGACAGGGGTGGACTATGGCTACACCTTC	CASSGTGVDYGYTF
-	-	TRBV18	TRBJ1-1	TGTGCCAGCTCGTCCTCAAGGGGGAACACTGAAGCTTTCTTT	CASSSSRGNTEAFF
TRBD2	-	TRBV5-1	TRBJ2-6	TGCGCCAGCAGCTATCTGGGCGGGGGTAGCTCTGGGGCCAACGTCCTGACTTTC	CASSYLGGGSSGANVLTF
-	-	TRBV10-1	TRBJ1-3	TGCGCCAGCAGTGACCCTTCGGGATTCTCAGCAAACACCATATATTTT	CASSDPSGFSANTIYF
TRBD2	-	TRBV28	TRBJ2-5	TGTGCCAGCAGCCCCGGACTAGCGGGGGACACCCAAGAGACCCAGTACTTC	CASSPGLAGDTQETQYF
-	-	TRBV11-2	TRBJ2-1	TGTGCCAGCAGCCCTAGACCCAGGGTGGGTGAGCAGTTCTTC	CASSPRPRVGEQFF
TRBD1	-	TRBV28	TRBJ2-2	TGTGCCAGCGTAGGGGACAGGGCTATCGGGGAGCTGTTTTTT	CASVGDRAIGELFF